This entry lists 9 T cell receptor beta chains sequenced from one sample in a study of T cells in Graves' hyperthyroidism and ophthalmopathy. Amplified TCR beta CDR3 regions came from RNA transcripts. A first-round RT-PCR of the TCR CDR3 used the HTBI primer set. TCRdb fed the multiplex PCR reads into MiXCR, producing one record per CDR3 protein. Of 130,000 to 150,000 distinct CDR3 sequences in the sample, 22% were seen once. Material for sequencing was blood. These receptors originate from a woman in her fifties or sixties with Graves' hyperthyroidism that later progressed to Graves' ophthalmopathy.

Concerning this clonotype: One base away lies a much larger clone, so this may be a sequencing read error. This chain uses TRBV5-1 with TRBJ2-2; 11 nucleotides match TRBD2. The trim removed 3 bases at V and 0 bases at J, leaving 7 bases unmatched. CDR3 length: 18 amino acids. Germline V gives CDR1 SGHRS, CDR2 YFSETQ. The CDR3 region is CASSSRTSGRPNTGELFF. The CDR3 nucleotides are TGCGCCAGCAGCTCCCGGACTAGCGGGCGTCCGAACACCGGGGAGCTGTTTTTT.

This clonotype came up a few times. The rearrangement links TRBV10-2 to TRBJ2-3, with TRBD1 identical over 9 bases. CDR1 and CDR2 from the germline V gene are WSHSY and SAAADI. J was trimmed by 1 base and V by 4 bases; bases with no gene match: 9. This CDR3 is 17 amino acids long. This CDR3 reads CASSAGTGGPRTDTQYF. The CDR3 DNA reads TGCGCCAGCAGTGCGGGAACAGGGGGCCCCCGCACAGATACGCAGTATTTT.

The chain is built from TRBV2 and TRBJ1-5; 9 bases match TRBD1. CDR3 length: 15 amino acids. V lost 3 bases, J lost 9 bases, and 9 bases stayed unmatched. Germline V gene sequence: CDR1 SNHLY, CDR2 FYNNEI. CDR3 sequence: CASSERQGVNGPQHF. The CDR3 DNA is TGTGCCAGCAGTGAGCGACAGGGGGTAAATGGGCCCCAGCATTTT. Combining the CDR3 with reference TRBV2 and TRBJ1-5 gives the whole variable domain EPEVTQTPSHQVTQMGQEVILRCVPISNHLYFYWYRQILGQKVEFLVSFYNNEISEKSEIFDDQFSVERPDGSNFTLKIRSTKLEDSAMYFCASSERQGVNGPQHFGDGTRLSIL.

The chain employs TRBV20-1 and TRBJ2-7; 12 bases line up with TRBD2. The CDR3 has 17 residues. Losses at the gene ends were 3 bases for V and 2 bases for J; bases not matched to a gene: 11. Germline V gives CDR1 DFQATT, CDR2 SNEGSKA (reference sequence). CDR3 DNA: TGCAGTGCTAGTCGAGGACTAGCGGGACGAGAGACCTACGAGCAGTACTTC. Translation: CSASRGLAGRETYEQYF.

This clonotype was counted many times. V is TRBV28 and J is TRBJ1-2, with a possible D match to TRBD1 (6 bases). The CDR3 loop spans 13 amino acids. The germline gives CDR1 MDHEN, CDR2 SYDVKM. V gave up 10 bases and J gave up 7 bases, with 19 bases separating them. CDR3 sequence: CAIENQGLGGYTF. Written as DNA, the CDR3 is TGTGCCATCGAAAATCAGGGGCTTGGTGGCTACACCTTC.

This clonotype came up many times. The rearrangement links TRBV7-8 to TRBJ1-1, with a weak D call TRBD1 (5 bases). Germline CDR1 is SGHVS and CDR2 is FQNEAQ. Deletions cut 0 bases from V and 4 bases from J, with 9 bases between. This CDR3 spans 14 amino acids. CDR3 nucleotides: TGTGCCAGCAGCTTAGCTGCAGGGAGCACTGAAGCTTTCTTT. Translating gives CASSLAAGSTEAFF.

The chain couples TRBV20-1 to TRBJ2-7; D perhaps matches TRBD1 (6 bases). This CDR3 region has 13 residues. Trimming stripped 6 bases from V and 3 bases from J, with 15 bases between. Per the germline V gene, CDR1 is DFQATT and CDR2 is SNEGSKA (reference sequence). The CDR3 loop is CSALVDSFYEQYF. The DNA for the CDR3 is TGCAGTGCCCTAGTGGACAGCTTCTACGAGCAGTACTTC.

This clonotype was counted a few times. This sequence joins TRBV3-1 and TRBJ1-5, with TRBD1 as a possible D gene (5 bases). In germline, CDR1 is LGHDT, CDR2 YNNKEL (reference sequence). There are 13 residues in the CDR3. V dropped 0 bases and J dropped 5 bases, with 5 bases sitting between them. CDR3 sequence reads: CASSQDRDQPQHF. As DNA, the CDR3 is TGTGCCAGCAGCCAAGACAGGGATCAGCCCCAGCATTTT.

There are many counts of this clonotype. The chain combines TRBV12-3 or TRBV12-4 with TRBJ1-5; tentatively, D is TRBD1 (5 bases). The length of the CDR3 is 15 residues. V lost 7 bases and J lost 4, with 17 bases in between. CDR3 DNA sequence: TGTGCCAGCACCAATCGGGGGGGTCGAAATCAGCCCCAGCATTTT. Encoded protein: CASTNRGGRNQPQHF.